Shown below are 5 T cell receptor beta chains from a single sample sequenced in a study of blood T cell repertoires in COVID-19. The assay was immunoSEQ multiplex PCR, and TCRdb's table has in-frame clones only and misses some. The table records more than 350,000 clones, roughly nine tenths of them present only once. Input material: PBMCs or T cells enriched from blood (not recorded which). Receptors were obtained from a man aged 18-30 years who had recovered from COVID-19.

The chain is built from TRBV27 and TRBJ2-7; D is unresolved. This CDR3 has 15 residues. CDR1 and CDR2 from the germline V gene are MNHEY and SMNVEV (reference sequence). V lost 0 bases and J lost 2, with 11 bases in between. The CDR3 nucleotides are TGTGCCAGCAGTTTATCTGGCAGGCCCACCTACGAGCAGTACTTC. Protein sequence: CASSLSGRPTYEQYF.

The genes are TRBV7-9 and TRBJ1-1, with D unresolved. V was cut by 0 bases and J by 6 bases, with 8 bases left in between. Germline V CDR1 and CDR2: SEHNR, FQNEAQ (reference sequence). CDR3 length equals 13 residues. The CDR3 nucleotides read TGTGCCAGCAGCTTAGCGGTCGGGGCTGAAGCTTTCTTT. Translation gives CASSLAVGAEAFF.

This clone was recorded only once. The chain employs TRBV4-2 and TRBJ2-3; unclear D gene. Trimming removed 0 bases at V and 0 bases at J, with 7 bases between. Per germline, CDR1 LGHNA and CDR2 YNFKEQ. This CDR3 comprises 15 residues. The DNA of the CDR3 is TGTGCCAGCAGCCAAGATACCCGGAGCACAGATACGCAGTATTTT. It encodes CASSQDTRSTDTQYF.

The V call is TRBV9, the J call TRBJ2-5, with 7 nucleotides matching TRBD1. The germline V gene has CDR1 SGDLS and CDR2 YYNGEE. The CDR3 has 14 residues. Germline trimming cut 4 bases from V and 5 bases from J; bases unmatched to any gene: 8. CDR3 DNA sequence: TGTGCCAGCAGCCCACAGGGGAAATGGGAGACCCAGTACTTC. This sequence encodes CASSPQGKWETQYF.

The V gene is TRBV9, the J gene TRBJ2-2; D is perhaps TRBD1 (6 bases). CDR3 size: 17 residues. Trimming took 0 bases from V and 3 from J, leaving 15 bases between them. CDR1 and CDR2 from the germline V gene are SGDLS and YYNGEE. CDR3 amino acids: CASSVEMMGHYTGELFF. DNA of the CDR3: TGTGCCAGCAGCGTAGAGATGATGGGACACTACACCGGGGAGCTGTTTTTT.